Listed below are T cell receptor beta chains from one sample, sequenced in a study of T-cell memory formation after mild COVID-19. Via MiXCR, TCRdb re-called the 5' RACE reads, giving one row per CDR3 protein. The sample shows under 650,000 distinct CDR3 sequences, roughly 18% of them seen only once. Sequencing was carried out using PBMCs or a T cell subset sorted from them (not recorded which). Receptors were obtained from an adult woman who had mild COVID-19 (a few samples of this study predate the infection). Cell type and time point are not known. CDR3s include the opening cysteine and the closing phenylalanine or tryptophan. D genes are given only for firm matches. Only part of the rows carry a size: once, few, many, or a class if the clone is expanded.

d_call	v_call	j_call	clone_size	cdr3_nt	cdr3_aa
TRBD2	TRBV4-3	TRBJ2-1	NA	TGCGCCAGCAGCCAAGGGCTCGGCGGGAGGGCCTACAATGAGCAGTTCTTC	CASSQGLGGRAYNEQFF
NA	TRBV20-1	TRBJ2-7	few	TGCAGTGCTAGTTTGACAGGTCGGGCCTACGAGCAGTACTTC	CSASLTGRAYEQYF
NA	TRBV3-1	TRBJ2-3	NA	TGTGCCAGCAGCCAACCTAGCTTGACAGATACGCAGTATTTT	CASSQPSLTDTQYF
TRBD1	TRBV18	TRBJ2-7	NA	TGTGCCAGCTCACCCGGGGACAGGGTCAGCGAGCAGTACTTC	CASSPGDRVSEQYF
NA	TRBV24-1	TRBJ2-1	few	TGTGCCACCAGTGATTTGAGTGAGCAGTTCTTC	CATSDLSEQFF
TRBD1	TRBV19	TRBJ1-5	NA	TGTGCCAGTAGTGACAGGGCCCTAGTTAATCAGCCCCAGCATTTT	CASSDRALVNQPQHF
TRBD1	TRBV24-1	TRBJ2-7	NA	TGTGCCACCAGTGAGGGACAGGGGAGTCGTTACGAGCAGTACTTC	CATSEGQGSRYEQYF
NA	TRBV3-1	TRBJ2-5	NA	TGTGCCAGCAATGGGGGGCGCACCGTGGAGACCCAGTACTTC	CASNGGRTVETQYF
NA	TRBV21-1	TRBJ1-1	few	TGTGCCAGCAGCCCTCGGGACAGCATGAACACTGAAGCTTTCTTT	CASSPRDSMNTEAFF
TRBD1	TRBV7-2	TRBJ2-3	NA	TGTGCCAGCAGCTCGGTGGGACAGGGGAGGTCAGATACGCAGTATTTT	CASSSVGQGRSDTQYF
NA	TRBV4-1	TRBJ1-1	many	TGCGCCAGCAGCCAAGACAGGGATAACACTGAAGCTTTCTTT	CASSQDRDNTEAFF
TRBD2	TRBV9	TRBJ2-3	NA	TGTGCCAGCAGTGACCTGGTAGCGGGGTCCGAAGATACGCAGTATTTT	CASSDLVAGSEDTQYF
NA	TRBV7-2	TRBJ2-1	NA	TGTGCCAGCAGCGCGTTGTCCGGGACAGGCGGCGGGGGTGAGCAGTTCTTC	CASSALSGTGGGGEQFF
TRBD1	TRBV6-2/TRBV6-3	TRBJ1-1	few	TGTGCCAGCAGTTACGACAGGGCTGAAGCTTTCTTT	CASSYDRAEAFF
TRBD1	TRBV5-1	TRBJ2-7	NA	TGCGCCAGCAGCTTACCTCCGGGACAGAGCTCCTACGAGCAGTACTTC	CASSLPPGQSSYEQYF
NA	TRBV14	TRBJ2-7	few	TGTGCCAGCAGCTGGGCGGATCCTTACGAGCAGTACTTC	CASSWADPYEQYF
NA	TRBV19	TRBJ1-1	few	TGTGCCAGTTGGAGGCAATGGAACACTGAAGCTTTCTTT	CASWRQWNTEAFF
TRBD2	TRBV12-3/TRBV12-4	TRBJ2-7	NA	TGTGCCAGCACACGGGCGAAAGGACTAGTGGTCTACGAGCAGTACTTC	CASTRAKGLVVYEQYF
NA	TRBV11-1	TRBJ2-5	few	TGTGCCAGCAGCTTACAGAGGCAAGAGACCCAGTACTTC	CASSLQRQETQYF
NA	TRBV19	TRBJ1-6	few	TGTGCCAGTAGTGACAGCTCCTATAATTCACCCCTCCACTTT	CASSDSSYNSPLHF
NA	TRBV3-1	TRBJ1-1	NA	TGTGCCAGCAGCTTAGGGGGTAAAACTGAAGCTTTCTTT	CASSLGGKTEAFF